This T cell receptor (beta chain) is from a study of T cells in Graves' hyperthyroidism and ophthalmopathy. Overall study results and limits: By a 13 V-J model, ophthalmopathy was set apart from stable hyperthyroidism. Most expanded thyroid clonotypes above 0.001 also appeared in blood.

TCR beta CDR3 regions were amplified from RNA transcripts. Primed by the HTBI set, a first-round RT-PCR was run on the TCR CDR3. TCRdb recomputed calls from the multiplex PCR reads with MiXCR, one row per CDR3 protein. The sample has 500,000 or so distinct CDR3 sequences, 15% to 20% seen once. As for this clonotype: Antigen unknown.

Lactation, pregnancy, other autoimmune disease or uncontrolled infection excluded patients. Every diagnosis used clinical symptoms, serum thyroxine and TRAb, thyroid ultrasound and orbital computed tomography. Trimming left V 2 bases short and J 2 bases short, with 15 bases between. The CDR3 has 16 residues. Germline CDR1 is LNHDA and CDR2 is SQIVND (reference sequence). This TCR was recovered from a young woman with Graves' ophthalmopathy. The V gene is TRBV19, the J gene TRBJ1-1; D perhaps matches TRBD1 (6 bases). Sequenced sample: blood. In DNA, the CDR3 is TGTGCCAGTAGTATAATTCGGGGGCGACGAAACACTGAAGCTTTCTTT. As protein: CASSIIRGRRNTEAFF.